One and the same sample provided the 31 T cell receptor beta chains below, sequenced in a study of cytomegalovirus exposure and HLA in healthy donors. It was with 60 Vbeta and 13 Jbeta primers that the PCR ran. Using immunoSEQ multiplex PCR, the repertoire was profiled, and TCRdb retains in-frame clones only, with some absent. The table has fewer than 200,000 clones, about four fifths seen once. Sequenced sample: PBMCs. The receptors derive from a female donor in good health and CMV-seronegative.

The chain recombines TRBV2 with TRBJ1-2, with unresolved D. The germline V and J ends were trimmed by 11 bases and 8 bases, with 12 bases remaining between them. CDR1 is SNHLY and CDR2 is FYNNEI in the germline V gene. The CDR3 length is 10 residues. This chain's CDR3 is CARHAMGYTF. The CDR3 coding sequence is TGTGCCCGACACGCAATGGGCTACACCTTC.

V gene TRBV27 combines with J gene TRBJ1-4; perhaps TRBD1 as D (5 bases). CDR3 length equals 15 residues. V lost 0 bases and J 7 bases, leaving 12 bases between the germline ends. From germline, CDR1 is MNHEY and CDR2 SMNVEV (reference sequence). The CDR3 protein is CASSLSGRVTEKLFF. The CDR3 region has the DNA TGTGCCAGCAGTTTATCGGGCAGGGTGACTGAAAAACTGTTTTTT.

CDR3 DNA: TGCGCCAGCGGCACCTCCGGGACACCGTACACTGAAGCTTTCTTT. It is translated as CASGTSGTPYTEAFF. V usage is TRBV5-1 and J usage is TRBJ1-1; D perhaps matches TRBD1 (6 bases). The CDR3 contains 15 residues. V was pared by 7 bases and J by 3 bases, with 19 bases between. Per germline, CDR1 SGHRS and CDR2 YFSETQ.

The rearrangement uses TRBV10-3 and TRBJ2-1; D is unresolved. V was cut by 3 bases and J by 1 base, with 13 bases left in between. From germline, CDR1 is ENHRY and CDR2 SYGVKD. The CDR3 length is 16 residues. The CDR3 spells CAISDQTFWSYNEQFF. The CDR3 DNA reads TGTGCCATCAGTGATCAGACTTTTTGGTCCTACAATGAGCAGTTCTTC.

V is TRBV5-6 and J is TRBJ2-5, with 14 nucleotides matching TRBD2. Germline V lookup: CDR1 SGHDT, CDR2 YYEEEE. The trim removed 3 bases at V and 5 bases at J, leaving 15 bases unmatched. The CDR3 has 19 amino acids. CDR3 DNA: TGTGCCAGCAGCTCCACCGGACTAGCGGGAGGATGGGAGGGGGAGACCCAGTACTTC. Its translation: CASSSTGLAGGWEGETQYF.

The rearrangement uses TRBV28 and TRBJ1-5; 7 bases align to TRBD1. The CDR3 is 15 amino acids. V gave up 7 bases and J gave up 3 bases; unmatched junction bases: 9. Germline V CDR1 and CDR2: MDHEN, SYDVKM. This CDR3 is CASNGQAGNNQPQHF. CDR3 DNA: TGTGCCAGCAACGGACAGGCAGGGAACAATCAGCCCCAGCATTTT.

The V gene is TRBV18, the J gene TRBJ2-1, with a weak D call TRBD2 (5 bases). V lost 0 bases and J lost 7, with 13 bases in between. Germline-derived CDR1 and CDR2 are KGHSH and LQKENI. The CDR3 has 15 residues. The CDR3 reads CASSPPGVHMNEQFF. In DNA form, the CDR3 reads TGTGCCAGCTCACCACCCGGGGTCCATATGAATGAGCAGTTCTTC.

The V call is TRBV29-1, the J call TRBJ2-7; D is uncertain. Germline V gives CDR1 SQVTM, CDR2 ANQGSEA. V shed 4 bases and J shed 6 bases, with 13 bases lying between them. The CDR3 has 12 residues. The CDR3 sequence: CSVGFVASEQYF. The DNA of the CDR3 is TGCAGCGTTGGATTCGTAGCAAGCGAGCAGTACTTC.

This clone was seen a single time. The chain has TRBV25-1 and TRBJ2-7; 8 nucleotides line up with TRBD1. V shed 4 bases and J 3 bases; nucleotides not matched to a gene: 14. The V gene's germline CDR1 is MGHDK and CDR2 SYGVNS. The CDR3 loop spans 17 amino acids. The CDR3 nucleotides are TGTGCCAGCAGTGTCAATTCGATCCGGGGACAGGACTACGAGCAGTACTTC. Its protein product is CASSVNSIRGQDYEQYF.

V is TRBV28 and J is TRBJ2-7, with 9 bases identical to TRBD1. Germline CDR1 and CDR2: MDHEN and SYDVKM. This CDR3 is 14 amino acids long. With V trimmed by 4 bases and J by 2 bases, 3 bases remained unmatched. The CDR3 spells CASSYRTGAYEQYF. As DNA, the CDR3 is TGTGCCAGCAGTTACCGGACAGGGGCCTACGAGCAGTACTTC.

V is TRBV29-1 and J is TRBJ1-1; the match to TRBD1 covers 9 bases. Per germline, CDR1 SQVTM and CDR2 ANQGSEA. V shed 5 bases and J 5 bases; nucleotides not matched to a gene: 12. CDR3 length: 15 residues. The CDR3 nucleotides are TGCAGCGTTCCGAGCGGGACAGGGATGGGGACTGAAGCTTTCTTT. It yields the protein CSVPSGTGMGTEAFF.

The chain recombines TRBV4-1 with TRBJ1-3; D not certain. CDR1 is MGHRA and CDR2 is YSYEKL in the germline V gene. Trimming removed 5 bases from V and 4 bases from J, with 6 bases in between. This CDR3 comprises 12 residues. The CDR3 DNA sequence: TGCGCCAGCAGCTCCCTCGGAAACACCATATATTTT. Residues: CASSSLGNTIYF.

The count of this clone is one. The V gene is TRBV2, the J gene TRBJ1-2; 8 bases are a match to TRBD1. Germline lookup yields CDR1 SNHLY and CDR2 FYNNEI. The J segment lost 8 bases and the V segment lost 3 bases, leaving 8 bases of the junction unmatched. The CDR3 totals 14 residues. CDR3 sequence (DNA): TGTGCCAGCAGTGACCTACAGGGGGTGAGGGGCTACACCTTC. It translates to CASSDLQGVRGYTF.

The CDR3 protein is CAWSRGGAGDTQYF. The CDR3 DNA reads as TGTGCCTGGAGCAGAGGGGGCGCAGGAGATACGCAGTATTTT. The V call is TRBV30, the J call TRBJ2-3; 7 nucleotides line up with TRBD1. This CDR3 region has 14 residues. V lost 3 bases, J lost 5 bases, and 8 bases stayed unmatched. Germline CDR1 GTSNPN, CDR2 SVGIG (reference sequence). The entire variable domain, with the rest obtained from reference TRBV30 and TRBJ2-3, is as follows: SQTIHQWPATLVQPVGSPLSLECTVEGTSNPNLYWYRQAAGRGLQLLFYSVGIGQISSEVPQNLSASRPQDRQFILSSKKLLLSDSGFYLCAWSRGGAGDTQYFGPGTRLTVL.

The V and J genes are TRBV6-5 and TRBJ1-6; 8 positions match TRBD1. Per germline, CDR1 MNHEY and CDR2 SVGAGI. This CDR3 contains 13 residues. Unmatched junction bases numbered 5, after V lost 9 bases and J lost 7 bases. CDR3 loop: CASQDRGNSPLHF. The CDR3 region has the DNA TGTGCCAGTCAAGACAGGGGAAATTCACCCCTCCACTTT.

Only one count was recorded for this clone. The chain carries TRBV4-3 and TRBJ2-7; D uncertain. V lost 0 bases and J 4 bases, leaving 7 bases between the germline ends. The CDR3 runs to 13 residues. The V gene's germline CDR1 is LGHNA and CDR2 YSLEER. The CDR3 DNA is TGCGCCAGCAGCCAAGACAACAAATACGAGCAGTACTTC. This sequence encodes CASSQDNKYEQYF.

V gene TRBV5-1 combines with J gene TRBJ1-2, with 12 nucleotides matching TRBD1. The V gene end was trimmed by 3 bases and the J gene end by 1 base; junction bases not matched to a gene: 4. CDR1 is SGHRS and CDR2 is YFSETQ in the germline V gene. This CDR3 is built from 16 residues. CDR3 residues: CASSWGQGALNYGYTF. The CDR3 DNA reads TGCGCCAGCAGCTGGGGACAGGGGGCCCTTAACTATGGCTACACCTTC.

The chain uses TRBV19 and TRBJ2-5; D gene ambiguous. The CDR3 extends over 14 amino acids. Germline loops: CDR1 LNHDA, CDR2 SQIVND (reference sequence). Trimming pared 3 bases from V and 0 bases from J, leaving 8 bases between. The CDR3 region is CASSIFGYQETQYF. CDR3 nucleotide sequence: TGTGCCAGTAGTATTTTTGGCTACCAAGAGACCCAGTACTTC.

This clone was observed a few times. The CDR3, as DNA: TGTGCCAGCAGTTTAATAGACAGATACTTGGGGGAGCTGTTTTTT. Residues: CASSLIDRYLGELFF. The chain recombines TRBV27 with TRBJ2-2; D possibly corresponds to TRBD1 (5 bases). V was shortened by 2 bases and J by 8 bases, with 15 bases between the two germline ends. The CDR3 is 15 amino acids. Germline V gene lookup returns CDR1 MNHEY and CDR2 SMNVEV (reference sequence).

The chain employs TRBV27 and TRBJ2-2; 8 bases agree with TRBD2. The CDR3 length is 15 residues. V gave up 5 bases and J gave up 4 bases; unmatched junction bases: 6. Germline CDR1 is MNHEY and CDR2 is SMNVEV (reference sequence). CDR3 bases: TGTGCCAGCAGTCCGGCGGGAGGTGGCACCGGGGAGCTGTTTTTT. Translated, it gives CASSPAGGGTGELFF.

The rearrangement uses TRBV6-1 and TRBJ2-7; 9 nucleotides match TRBD1. Germline V gene lookup returns CDR1 MNHNS and CDR2 SASEGT. Trimming removed 1 base from V and 5 bases from J; junction bases left unmatched: 6. This CDR3 contains 15 residues. CDR3 sequence reads: CASSEDGTGYNEQYF. CDR3 coding DNA: TGTGCCAGCAGTGAAGACGGGACAGGGTACAACGAGCAGTACTTC.

V usage is TRBV11-3 and J usage is TRBJ2-1, with 7 positions matching TRBD2. Trimming at V came to 1 base and at J to 3 bases, leaving 6 bases not matched to a gene. The CDR3 is 16 residues long. CDR1 is SGHNT, CDR2 YENEEA, per germline. The CDR3 spells CASSLGRAGNYNEQFF. CDR3 DNA: TGTGCCAGCAGCTTAGGCCGAGCGGGGAACTACAATGAGCAGTTCTTC.

This sequence joins TRBV10-3 and TRBJ2-5; perhaps TRBD1 as D (6 bases). Germline CDR1 reads ENHRY; CDR2 reads SYGVKD. V dropped 4 bases and J dropped 4 bases, with 16 bases sitting between them. CDR3 size: 15 residues. The CDR3 coding sequence is TGTGCCATCAGTGTGGTACAGGGAAACGGAGAGACCCAGTACTTC. Amino acids: CAISVVQGNGETQYF.

This chain links TRBV21-1 with TRBJ2-2; the table's D call, TRBD2, was not checked against the DNA. TRBV21-1 is noted as a pseudogene. The CDR3 has 15 residues. CDR3 DNA: TGTGCCAGCAGCAAAGGGGAGGTAGACACCGGGGAGCTGTTTTTT. Translated: CASSKGEVDTGELFF.

CDR3: CASSSRVDYTF. CDR3 coding DNA: TGTGCCAGCAGTTCCAGGGTTGACTACACCTTC. The chain employs TRBV28 and TRBJ1-2; D is possibly TRBD1 (5 bases). This CDR3 is built from 11 residues. Germline assignment: CDR1 MDHEN and CDR2 SYDVKM. The V end lost 4 bases, the J end lost 10 bases, and 10 bases lay between the germline ends.

This clone was recorded only once. Here the CDR3 DNA reads TGTGCCAGCAGTTCGGTTGGGCAGTATGGCTACACCTTC. Translated, it gives CASSSVGQYGYTF. The rearrangement uses TRBV27 and TRBJ1-2; unclear D gene. The CDR3 has 13 amino acids. V was cut by 4 bases and J by 5 bases, with 11 bases left in between. CDR1 and CDR2 (germline): MNHEY, SMNVEV (reference sequence).

The sample holds one count of this clone. The chain joins TRBV27 to TRBJ1-4; weak D call: TRBD1 (5 bases). Trimming took 5 bases from V and 7 from J, leaving 14 bases between them. Germline V gene lookup returns CDR1 MNHEY and CDR2 SMNVEV (reference sequence). The CDR3 loop spans 14 amino acids. CDR3 DNA sequence: TGTGCCAGCAGTGACAGCTACCCCTTTGAAAAACTGTTTTTT. This gives the protein CASSDSYPFEKLFF. Full variable domain (outside the CDR3, taken from reference TRBV27 and TRBJ1-4): EAQVTQNPRYLITVTGKKLTVTCSQNMNHEYMSWYRQDPGLGLRQIYYSMNVEVTDKGDVPEGYKVSRKEKRNFPLILESPSPNQTSLYFCASSDSYPFEKLFFGSGTQLSVL.

CDR3 DNA: TGTGCCTGGACGACACCGGACAGGGGTGACACTGAAGCTTTCTTT. Translated, it gives CAWTTPDRGDTEAFF. The rearrangement joins TRBV30 to TRBJ1-1; 9 nucleotides align to TRBD1. Unmatched junction bases numbered 9, after V lost 4 bases and J lost 3 bases. The CDR3 is 15 amino acids. Germline values: CDR1 GTSNPN, CDR2 SVGIG (reference sequence).

V usage is TRBV11-3 and J usage is TRBJ2-7, with 10 bases aligning to TRBD1. V gave up 3 bases and J gave up 4 bases; unmatched junction bases: 12. Germline CDR1 and CDR2: SGHNT and YENEEA. The CDR3 totals 17 residues. The DNA for the CDR3 is TGTGCCAGCAGCTTTGACCCCGGGACAGGGGATTGGTACGAGCAGTACTTC. This translates into CASSFDPGTGDWYEQYF.

This clone was picked up a small number of times. At one end the junction does not follow the germline gene, possibly because of a read error. The chain recombines TRBV7-9 with TRBJ1-2; 7 bases are a match to TRBD1. The CDR3 covers 13 residues. Germline values: CDR1 SEHNR, CDR2 FQNEAQ (reference sequence). CDR3 in DNA: TGTTCCAGCAGTACAGGGGTTGGCTATGGCTACACCTTC. This encodes CSSSTGVGYGYTF.

J is TRBJ1-5 and V is TRBV5-6, with 8 bases lining up with TRBD1. The V and J ends lost 1 base and 2 bases, in that order; junction bases with no gene match: 5. This CDR3 region has 16 residues. Germline V gene sequence: CDR1 SGHDT, CDR2 YYEEEE. The CDR3 here is CASSLYQGAGNQPQHF. The CDR3 DNA follows: TGTGCCAGCAGCTTGTACCAGGGGGCTGGCAATCAGCCCCAGCATTTT.